Included here is one T cell receptor beta chain sequence, with context. The antigen remains unidentified. The germline gene is not matched at one end of the junction; a read error may be the cause. This CDR3 has 14 residues. Per germline, CDR1 SQVTM and CDR2 ANQGSEA. The record originates from a study of tumor-infiltrating lymphocytes in primary liver carcinoma. Background on the study: The patients comprised men and women between the ages of 30 and 69 years. About 3.5 to 7.5 million productive TCRbeta reads were obtained from the samples, with similar numbers across tissue types.

Study-level findings and limits: Pairs of tumor regions overlapped more than tumor-adjacent and tumor-blood pairs did.

Priming with a constant-region primer yielded TCR beta cDNA from roughly 490 ng total RNA. TCR beta libraries came from three nested multiplex PCR rounds using slightly modified ARM-PCR. Primers for the first two PCR rounds were TRBV1-TRBV30 forward primers and a C-beta reverse primer (about 9 cycles per round). MiXCR, applied by TCRdb to the multiplex PCR reads, yields one record per CDR3 protein. The table includes fewer than 70,000 distinct CDR3 sequences, just over 70% detected once. The source material, 20-30 mg of unsorted bulk tissue, was used to co-extract RNA and DNA. The rearrangement uses TRBV29-1 and TRBJ2-3; the D gene could be TRBD1 or TRBD2 (7 bases each). The sample consisted of liver tumor tissue from sampling region 2. Stated subset: tumor region T2, inferior pole. The TCR sequence derives from a man aged 40-49 years with primary liver carcinoma and hepatitis B virus infection. CDR3 nucleotide sequence: TGCAGCATTTCAGGGAGGGGGCGAGTAGATACGCAGTACTTT. This translates into CSISGRGRVDTQYF.